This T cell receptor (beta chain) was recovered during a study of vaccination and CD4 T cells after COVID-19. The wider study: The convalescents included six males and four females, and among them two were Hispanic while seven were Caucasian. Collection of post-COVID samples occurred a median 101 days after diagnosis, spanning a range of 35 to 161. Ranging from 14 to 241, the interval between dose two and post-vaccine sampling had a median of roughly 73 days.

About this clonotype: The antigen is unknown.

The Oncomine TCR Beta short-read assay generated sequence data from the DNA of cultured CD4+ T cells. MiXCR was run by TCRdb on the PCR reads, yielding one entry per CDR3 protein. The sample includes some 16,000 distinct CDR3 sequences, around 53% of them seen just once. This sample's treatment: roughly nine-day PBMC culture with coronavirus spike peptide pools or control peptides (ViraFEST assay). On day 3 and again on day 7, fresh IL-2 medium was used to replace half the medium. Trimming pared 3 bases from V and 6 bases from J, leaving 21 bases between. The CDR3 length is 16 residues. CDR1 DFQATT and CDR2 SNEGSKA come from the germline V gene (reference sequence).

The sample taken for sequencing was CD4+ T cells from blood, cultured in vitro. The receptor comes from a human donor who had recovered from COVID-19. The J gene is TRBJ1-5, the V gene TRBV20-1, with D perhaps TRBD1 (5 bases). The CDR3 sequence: CSASLSGIGFSQPQHF. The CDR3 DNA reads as TGCAGTGCTAGTCTCTCAGGGATCGGGTTCAGTCAGCCCCAGCATTTT.